This TCR beta chain was identified in a study of tumor and adjacent non-tumor tissue in lung cancer. In the study overall: Aged about 31 to 80 years, patients included fewer than 11 men and about five women with stage I to III disease. Notes on the study in general: Normal lung showed higher cumulative top 100 clone frequency than tumor. Tumor TCR diversity, when higher, was linked to shorter survival.

Regarding this clonotype: As yet, its antigen is unknown.

V lost 0 bases and J lost 10, with 22 bases in between. The CDR3 length is 16 residues. Per the germline V gene, CDR1 is DFQATT and CDR2 is SNEGSKA (reference sequence). The library came from three nested PCR rounds adapted from ARM-PCR protocols. Each CDR3 protein is one row after TCRdb ran MiXCR on the multiplex PCR reads. The sample shows almost 75,000 distinct CDR3 sequences, under 70% of them seen only once. This sample's RNA came from whole unsorted tissue. This non-tumor lung sample came from over 3 cm beyond the tumor edge. Chemotherapy-naive patients with new lung cancer underwent thoracic surgery in China, August–November 2014.

This chain uses TRBV20-1 with TRBJ2-1, with D uncertain. Specimen: distant non-tumor lung tissue. This TCR was sampled from a woman aged 50 to 60 with non-small cell lung cancer. The CDR3 loop is CSAREMSGSDLGEQFF. CDR3 DNA sequence: TGCAGTGCTAGAGAGATGAGTGGCTCTGATCTCGGCGAGCAGTTCTTC.